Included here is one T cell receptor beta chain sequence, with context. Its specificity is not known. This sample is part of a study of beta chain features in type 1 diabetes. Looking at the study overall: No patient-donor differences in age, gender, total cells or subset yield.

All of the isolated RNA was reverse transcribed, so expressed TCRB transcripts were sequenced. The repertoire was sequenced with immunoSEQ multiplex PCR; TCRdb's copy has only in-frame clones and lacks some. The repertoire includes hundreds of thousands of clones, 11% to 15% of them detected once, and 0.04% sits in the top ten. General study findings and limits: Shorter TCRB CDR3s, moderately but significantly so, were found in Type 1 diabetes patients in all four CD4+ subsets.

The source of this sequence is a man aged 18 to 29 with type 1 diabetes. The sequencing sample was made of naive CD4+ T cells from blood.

CDR3 region: CASTRTGEDEQYF. The CDR3 bases are TGTGCCAGTACCCGGACAGGGGAGGACGAGCAGTACTTC. The chain uses TRBV19 and TRBJ2-7; TRBD1 aligns across 9 bases. The germline gives CDR1 LNHDA, CDR2 SQIVND (reference sequence). The CDR3 is made up of 13 amino acids. Trimming at V came to 7 bases and at J to 5 bases, leaving 6 bases not matched to a gene. Drawing the rest from reference TRBV19 and TRBJ2-7, the complete variable domain is DGGITQSPKYLFRKEGQNVTLSCEQNLNHDAMYWYRQDPGQGLRLIYYSQIVNDFQKGDIAEGYSVSREKKESFPLTVTSAQKNPTAFYLCASTRTGEDEQYFGPGTRLTVT.